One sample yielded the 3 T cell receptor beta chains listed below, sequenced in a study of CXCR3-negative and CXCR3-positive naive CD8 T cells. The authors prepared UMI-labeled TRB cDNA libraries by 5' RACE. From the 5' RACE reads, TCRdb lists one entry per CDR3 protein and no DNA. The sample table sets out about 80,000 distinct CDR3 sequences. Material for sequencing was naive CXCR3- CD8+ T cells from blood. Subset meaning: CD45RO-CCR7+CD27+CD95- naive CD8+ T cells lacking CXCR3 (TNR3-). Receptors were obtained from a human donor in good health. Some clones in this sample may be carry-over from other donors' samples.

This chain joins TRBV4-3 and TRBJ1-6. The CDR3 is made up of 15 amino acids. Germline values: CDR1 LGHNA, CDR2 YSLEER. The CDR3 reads CASRKGWGGDSPLHF.

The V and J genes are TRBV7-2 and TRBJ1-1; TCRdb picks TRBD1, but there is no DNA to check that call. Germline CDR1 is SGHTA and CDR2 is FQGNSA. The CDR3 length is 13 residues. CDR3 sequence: CASSPTGITEAFF.

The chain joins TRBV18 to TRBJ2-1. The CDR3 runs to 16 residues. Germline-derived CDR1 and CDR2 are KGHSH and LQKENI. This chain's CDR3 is CASSPPEGSSYNEQFF. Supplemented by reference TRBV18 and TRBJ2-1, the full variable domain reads NAGVMQNPRHLVRRRGQEARLRCSPMKGHSHVYWYRQLPEEGLKFMVYLQKENIIDESGMPKERFSAEFPKEGPSILRIQQVVRGDSAAYFCASSPPEGSSYNEQFFGPGTRLTVL.